Listed here are 30 T cell receptor beta chains from one sample, sequenced in a study of shared clonotypes between healthy human individuals. The naive CD8 population came from CD45RO-negative cells selected for CCR7, without terminally differentiated effector memory CD45RA+ cells. This table comes from immunoSEQ multiplex PCR, and its TCRdb copy is limited to in-frame clones, with some not included. This table holds 2 million to 2.5 million clones, about 92% found once. Specimen: naive CD8+ T cells from PBMCs. The receptors derive from a young man in good health. Some clones in this sample may be carry-over from other donors' samples.

A remark on this clone: At the DNA level, this CDR3 is encoded by other sequences in the same sample as well. The chain links TRBV27 to TRBJ2-7; maybe TRBD2 (6 bases). Per germline, CDR1 MNHEY and CDR2 SMNVEV (reference sequence). The CDR3 is made up of 13 amino acids. V lost 6 bases and J 4 bases, leaving 13 bases between the germline ends. The chain's CDR3 is CASSLGLAYEQYF. In DNA form, the CDR3 reads TGTGCCAGCAGCCTGGGACTGGCTTACGAGCAGTACTTC.

The V gene is TRBV5-6, the J gene TRBJ2-5; D uncertain. The germline V and J ends were trimmed by 1 base and 2 bases, with 6 bases remaining between them. Germline-derived CDR1 and CDR2 are SGHDT and YYEEEE. This CDR3 contains 13 residues. Written as DNA, the CDR3 is TGTGCCAGCAGCTTGTTGGTGCAAGAGACCCAGTACTTC. This translates into CASSLLVQETQYF.

The chain combines TRBV9 with TRBJ2-7; the D gene is possibly TRBD2 (5 bases). The CDR3 is 13 residues long. Deletions cut 3 bases from V and 5 bases from J, with 12 bases between. Germline lookup yields CDR1 SGDLS and CDR2 YYNGEE. The CDR3 region is CASSASSFHEQYF. DNA for the CDR3: TGTGCCAGCAGCGCCTCTAGCTTCCACGAGCAGTACTTC.

The gene calls are TRBV27 and TRBJ2-1; 8 bases fit TRBD2. Trimming cost V 1 base and J 6 bases; bases outside gene matches: 5. Germline loops: CDR1 MNHEY, CDR2 SMNVEV (reference sequence). The CDR3 covers 15 residues. CDR3 sequence: CASSLWSGGTNEQFF. CDR3 nucleotides: TGTGCCAGCAGTTTATGGAGCGGGGGTACCAATGAGCAGTTCTTC.

V is TRBV19 and J is TRBJ2-7; 14 nucleotides align to TRBD2. The CDR3 sequence is 17 residues long. V gave up 2 bases and J gave up 4 bases; unmatched junction bases: 7. Germline CDR1 is LNHDA and CDR2 is SQIVND (reference sequence). The CDR3 loop reads CASSIKGGLAGVYEQYF. The CDR3, as DNA: TGTGCCAGTAGTATAAAGGGGGGACTAGCGGGAGTGTACGAGCAGTACTTC. The entire variable domain, with the rest obtained from reference TRBV19 and TRBJ2-7, is as follows: DGGITQSPKYLFRKEGQNVTLSCEQNLNHDAMYWYRQDPGQGLRLIYYSQIVNDFQKGDIAEGYSVSREKKESFPLTVTSAQKNPTAFYLCASSIKGGLAGVYEQYFGPGTRLTVT.

In regard to this clone: An end of the junction does not agree with germline; a read error may underlie this. V usage is TRBV19 and J usage is TRBJ1-5; TRBD1 matches 9 bases. The V gene's germline CDR1 is LNHDA and CDR2 SQIVND (reference sequence). The CDR3 totals 11 residues. The CDR3 DNA sequence: TGTGCCAGTAGTAGCGGGACAGGGAGGTATTTT. Protein sequence: CASSSGTGRYF. The entire variable domain, with the rest obtained from reference TRBV19 and TRBJ1-5, is as follows: DGGITQSPKYLFRKEGQNVTLSCEQNLNHDAMYWYRQDPGQGLRLIYYSQIVNDFQKGDIAEGYSVSREKKESFPLTVTSAQKNPTAFYLCASSSGTGRYFGDGTRLSIL.

The chain combines TRBV27 with TRBJ2-1; D might be TRBD1 or TRBD2, each matching 5 bases. Germline CDR1 MNHEY, CDR2 SMNVEV (reference sequence). There are 13 residues in the CDR3. Trimming stripped 10 bases from V and 7 bases from J, with 17 bases between. DNA for the CDR3: TGTGCCACGAGGGGCCTCCTGAAGAATGAGCAGTTCTTC. Its translation is CATRGLLKNEQFF.

The V and J genes are TRBV7-9 and TRBJ2-1; D perhaps matches TRBD1 (6 bases). Trimming took 4 bases from V and 3 from J, leaving 22 bases between them. CDR1 is SEHNR and CDR2 is FQNEAQ in the germline V gene (reference sequence). This CDR3 has 18 amino acids. Written as DNA, the CDR3 is TGTGCCAGCAGCTGGGGCGCCGGACAGTCAAAGAGCTACAATGAGCAGTTCTTC. This sequence encodes CASSWGAGQSKSYNEQFF. The variable domain in full, completed from reference TRBV7-9 and TRBJ2-1, reads DTGVSQNPRHKITKRGQNVTFRCDPISEHNRLYWYRQTLGQGPEFLTYFQNEAQLEKSRLLSDRFSAERPKGSFSTLEIQRTEQGDSAMYLCASSWGAGQSKSYNEQFFGPGTRLTVL.

V usage is TRBV6-1 and J usage is TRBJ1-2; the match to TRBD1 covers 7 bases. This CDR3 comprises 14 residues. J lost 3 bases, V lost 6 bases, and 7 bases had no gene match. Germline assignment: CDR1 MNHNS and CDR2 SASEGT. The CDR3 protein is CASREYGTDYGYTF. As DNA, the CDR3 is TGTGCCAGCAGGGAATACGGGACAGACTATGGCTACACCTTC.

This clone was seen just once. CDR3 amino acids: CASSSALGGKVSYEQYF. The CDR3 DNA is TGTGCCAGCAGCTCCGCGTTGGGGGGCAAAGTTTCGTACGAGCAGTACTTC. The chain uses TRBV5-4 and TRBJ2-7, with D possibly being TRBD1 or TRBD2 (6 bases each). The germline CDR1 and CDR2 sequences are SGHNT and YYREEE (reference sequence). The CDR3 covers 17 residues. V was clipped by 3 bases and J by 4 bases, with 23 bases between them.

The V and J genes are TRBV14 and TRBJ1-1; 8 bases are a match to TRBD1. Germline loops: CDR1 SGHDN, CDR2 FVKESK. V lost 4 bases to trimming and J lost 5 bases; unmatched junction nucleotides: 3. The CDR3 runs 13 residues. For the CDR3, the DNA is TGTGCCAGCAGCCTAAGGACAGGGACTGAAGCTTTCTTT. It specifies CASSLRTGTEAFF. Together with reference TRBV14 and TRBJ1-1, the CDR3 gives the full variable domain: EAGVTQFPSHSVIEKGQTVTLRCDPISGHDNLYWYRRVMGKEIKFLLHFVKESKQDESGMPNNRFLAERTGGTYSTLKVQPAELEDSGVYFCASSLRTGTEAFFGQGTRLTVV.

The rearrangement links TRBV28 to TRBJ1-5; D unresolved. Germline values: CDR1 MDHEN, CDR2 SYDVKM. The V and J ends lost 8 bases and 2 bases respectively, with 22 bases between them. This CDR3 is 17 amino acids long. CDR3 sequence: CASLSNDPFGGNQPQHF. The DNA of the CDR3 is TGTGCCAGCCTCTCGAACGACCCATTTGGGGGCAATCAGCCCCAGCATTTT.

This sequence joins TRBV15 and TRBJ2-5, with 10 positions matching TRBD2. The CDR3 totals 19 residues. The V segment lost 3 bases and the J segment 5 bases; nucleotides outside the gene matches: 18. Germline V gene sequence: CDR1 LNHNV, CDR2 YYDKDF (reference sequence). The CDR3 reads CATSRTLPGLATRGETQYF. CDR3 nucleotide sequence: TGTGCCACCAGCAGGACCCTTCCGGGACTAGCGACCCGGGGGGAGACCCAGTACTTC.

This chain joins TRBV19 and TRBJ2-7; D is undetermined. This CDR3 has 16 amino acids. The germline V and J ends were trimmed by 4 bases and 0 bases, with 16 bases remaining between them. Germline V gene data show CDR1 as LNHDA and CDR2 as SQIVND (reference sequence). This CDR3 reads CASSKGPADFSYEQYF. The CDR3 region has the DNA TGTGCCAGTAGTAAAGGGCCCGCGGATTTCTCCTACGAGCAGTACTTC.

V gene TRBV6-6 combines with J gene TRBJ2-7; the D gene is possibly TRBD1 (6 bases). Germline V lookup: CDR1 MNHNY, CDR2 SVGAGI (reference sequence). This CDR3 region has 12 residues. Trimming took off 6 bases at V and 5 bases at J, with 11 bases between the two ends. The CDR3 region is CASRGTIHEQYF. The CDR3 nucleotides read TGTGCCAGCAGAGGGACAATCCACGAGCAGTACTTC.

As for this clone: The same CDR3 also results from other DNA sequences found in this sample. The chain links TRBV28 to TRBJ1-5; D not certain. CDR3 length: 14 amino acids. Per the germline V gene, CDR1 is MDHEN and CDR2 is SYDVKM. V gave up 3 bases and J gave up 2 bases, with 8 bases separating them. CDR3 sequence: CASSFRQGNQPQHF. In nucleotides, the CDR3 is TGTGCCAGCAGTTTCCGACAAGGCAATCAGCCCCAGCATTTT.

The chain employs TRBV28 and TRBJ2-7, with TRBD2 matching 12 bases. The germline V gene has CDR1 MDHEN and CDR2 SYDVKM. CDR3 length: 16 residues. The V gene end was trimmed by 4 bases and the J gene end by 5 bases; junction bases not matched to a gene: 9. The CDR3 loop reads CASSSKRTSGIDEQYF. The CDR3 bases are TGTGCCAGCAGTTCGAAAAGGACTAGCGGGATCGACGAGCAGTACTTC.

This rearrangement joins TRBV28 to TRBJ2-1, with 7 bases lining up with TRBD2. Germline trimming cut 5 bases from V and 9 bases from J; bases unmatched to any gene: 13. The CDR3 loop spans 15 amino acids. Looked up from germline, CDR1 is MDHEN and CDR2 is SYDVKM. The CDR3 DNA is TGTGCCAGCAGTCCTCAGTCGCGGGAGTGGAGTGAGCAGTTCTTC. Protein: CASSPQSREWSEQFF.

This rearrangement joins TRBV19 to TRBJ1-2; D not resolved. V was clipped by 10 bases and J by 3 bases, with 24 bases between them. The CDR3 is 16 residues long. The germline CDR1 and CDR2 sequences are LNHDA and SQIVND (reference sequence). DNA for the CDR3: TGTGCCACCTTCATCCGGACTGGCCGTGGCCACTATGGCTACACCTTC. Translating gives CATFIRTGRGHYGYTF.

The J gene is TRBJ1-2, the V gene TRBV28; D remains ambiguous. Germline V gene sequence: CDR1 MDHEN, CDR2 SYDVKM. The CDR3 sequence is 12 residues long. V lost 6 bases and J lost 8, with 13 bases in between. The DNA of the CDR3 is TGTGCCAGCAGACCCCCATACAAGGGCTACACCTTC. This codes for CASRPPYKGYTF.

CDR3 coding DNA: TGTGCCAGCAGTTTAAGAGGGGGGCCGGGCTATGGCTACACCTTC. Its translation: CASSLRGGPGYGYTF. V usage is TRBV27 and J usage is TRBJ1-2; D is perhaps TRBD1 (6 bases). Between the trimmed V and J ends, which lost 2 bases and 4 bases, there was a span of 14 bases. Germline CDR1 and CDR2: MNHEY and SMNVEV (reference sequence). The CDR3 contains 15 residues.

The rearrangement uses TRBV5-1 and TRBJ1-5; D is possibly TRBD1 (5 bases). Trimming left V 1 base short and J 2 bases short, with 10 bases between. The CDR3 covers 15 residues. CDR1 SGHRS and CDR2 YFSETQ come from the germline V gene. The CDR3 reads CASSLWGGGNQPQHF. CDR3 DNA: TGCGCCAGCAGCTTGTGGGGAGGGGGCAATCAGCCCCAGCATTTT.

This chain connects TRBV6-6 to TRBJ1-6; a weak D match, TRBD1 (5 bases). Germline loops: CDR1 MNHNY, CDR2 SVGAGI (reference sequence). CDR3 size: 15 residues. V lost 5 bases, J lost 8 bases, and 16 bases lay in between. DNA of the CDR3: TGTGCCAGCAGTCAGGGTCAGGGCCGGTATTCACCCCTCCACTTT. Translation gives CASSQGQGRYSPLHF.

The chain links TRBV27 to TRBJ2-5; TRBD2 agrees at 7 bases. Germline CDR1 reads MNHEY; CDR2 reads SMNVEV (reference sequence). This CDR3 has 17 amino acids. V lost 2 bases to trimming and J lost 1 base; unmatched junction nucleotides: 10. The CDR3 sequence: CASSLLSPGGPQETQYF. The CDR3 DNA is TGTGCCAGCAGTTTACTCTCCCCGGGAGGACCCCAAGAGACCCAGTACTTC.

The rearrangement joins TRBV5-1 to TRBJ2-1; D is unclear. The CDR3 is 11 amino acids. Trimming cost V 4 bases and J 5 bases, with 4 bases left between them. The germline gives CDR1 SGHRS, CDR2 YFSETQ. The CDR3 reads CASSHDNEQFF. The CDR3 nucleotides are TGCGCCAGCAGCCACGACAATGAGCAGTTCTTC.

The chain employs TRBV5-1 and TRBJ2-6, with D hard to call. CDR1 and CDR2 from the germline V gene are SGHRS and YFSETQ. Between the trimmed V and J ends, which lost 5 bases and 6 bases, there was a span of 18 bases. The CDR3 is made up of 16 amino acids. DNA for the CDR3: TGCGCCAGCAGTCCTCTCCTCGTTCTGGCGGCCAACGTCCTGACTTTC. Its translation is CASSPLLVLAANVLTF.

The V and J genes are TRBV27 and TRBJ1-1, with 7 bases aligning to TRBD1. J lost 4 bases, V lost 5 bases, and 10 bases had no gene match. CDR3 size: 15 residues. Germline V lookup: CDR1 MNHEY, CDR2 SMNVEV (reference sequence). CDR3 protein: CASSLYRGVGTEAFF. The CDR3, as DNA: TGTGCCAGCAGTCTATACAGGGGAGTTGGCACTGAAGCTTTCTTT.

The chain links TRBV7-9 to TRBJ2-1; TRBD2 aligns across 9 bases. J gave up 5 bases and V 7 bases, and 9 bases lay outside the gene matches. Germline lookup yields CDR1 SEHNR and CDR2 FQNEAQ (reference sequence). This CDR3 comprises 15 residues. The CDR3 region has the DNA TGTGCCAGCATCAACACGGCTAGCGGGAACAATGAGCAGTTCTTC. Its translation: CASINTASGNNEQFF.

This clone was counted between two and nine times. The sample contains more than one DNA sequence encoding this CDR3. The rearrangement uses TRBV7-9 and TRBJ2-7; D remains unclear. This CDR3 has 11 amino acids. Germline V lookup: CDR1 SEHNR, CDR2 FQNEAQ (reference sequence). With 4 bases removed from V and 3 bases from J, the gap between germline ends came to 4 bases. The CDR3 DNA is TGTGCCAGCAGCTCCTACTACGAGCAGTACTTC. This gives the protein CASSSYYEQYF.

The chain links TRBV15 to TRBJ2-1; 7 bases align to TRBD2. V was pared by 0 bases and J by 7 bases, with 12 bases of the junction left unmatched. Germline CDR1 and CDR2: LNHNV and YYDKDF (reference sequence). The CDR3 runs 17 residues. The CDR3 region is CATSRDRAGARKNEQFF. In nucleotides, the CDR3 is TGTGCCACCAGCAGAGATCGGGCGGGAGCCAGGAAGAATGAGCAGTTCTTC. The full variable domain, rest sourced from reference TRBV15 and TRBJ2-1, is DAMVIQNPRYQVTQFGKPVTLSCSQTLNHNVMYWYQQKSSQAPKLLFHYYDKDFNNEADTPDNFQSRRPNTSFCFLDIRSPGLGDTAMYLCATSRDRAGARKNEQFFGPGTRLTVL.